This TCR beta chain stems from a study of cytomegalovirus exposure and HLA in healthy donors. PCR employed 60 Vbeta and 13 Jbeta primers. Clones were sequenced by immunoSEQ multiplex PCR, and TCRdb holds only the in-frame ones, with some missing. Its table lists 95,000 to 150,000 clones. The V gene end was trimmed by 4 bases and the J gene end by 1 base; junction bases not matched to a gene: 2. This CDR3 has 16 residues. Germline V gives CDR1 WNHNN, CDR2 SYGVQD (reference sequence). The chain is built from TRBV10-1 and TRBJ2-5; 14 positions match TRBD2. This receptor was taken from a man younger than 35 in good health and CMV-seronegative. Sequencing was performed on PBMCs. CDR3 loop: CASSGGLAGGQETQYF. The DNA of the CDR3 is TGCGCCAGCAGTGGCGGACTAGCGGGGGGCCAAGAGACCCAGTACTTC.